This T cell receptor (beta chain) is from a study of OX40 agonist ivuxolimab in advanced cancers. General study results and limits: Expanded clones belonging to CD8+ T cells outnumbered, on average, those of CD4+. Clonal expansion by week 6 occurred in CD4+ and CD8+ blood T cells (at 0.1 to 3.0 mg/kg). Normalized T-cell clonal expansion was also low in some nonresponders.

In the case of this clone: Its antigen remains unknown.

Enrollment shut out patients with autoimmune disease history or systemic immunosuppression. Produced via immunoSEQ multiplex PCR; TCRdb's table is partial and in-frame only. The sample contains about 75,000 clones, approximately 84% of which appear only once. The sequence was collected from an adult with an advanced solid tumor such as melanoma, head and neck, liver or kidney cancer. This material consisted of CD4+ or CD8+ T cells sorted from blood, taken in a trial of the OX40 agonist ivuxolimab.

CDR3 loop: CASSVLDREENTIYF. CDR3 DNA: TGTGCCAGCAGCGTATTAGACAGGGAGGAAAACACCATATATTTT. The chain recombines TRBV11-2 with TRBJ1-3, with 7 bases lining up with TRBD1. This CDR3 has 15 residues. Per germline, CDR1 SGHAT and CDR2 FQNNGV. J was trimmed by 6 bases and V by 5 bases; bases with no gene match: 10.